This T cell receptor beta chain is from a study of Graves' ophthalmopathy and Graves' hyperthyroidism. RNA transcripts were the template, and TCR beta CDR3 regions were amplified from them. Amplification began with first-round RT-PCR using HTBI primers, then second-round multiplex PCR was performed. MiXCR, run by TCRdb on the multiplex PCR reads, gives a single entry per CDR3 protein. The table shows just over 400,000 distinct CDR3 sequences, with under 25% occurring only once. The sample holds many counts of this clonotype. CDR1 SGHDN and CDR2 FVKESK come from the germline V gene. The CDR3 loop spans 13 amino acids. V gave up 0 bases and J gave up 9 bases, with 9 bases separating them.

Sequences were obtained from peripheral blood. The gene calls are TRBV14 and TRBJ1-5; no definite D call. The TCR sequence derives from a woman younger than 30 with stable Graves' hyperthyroidism. As DNA, the CDR3 is TGTGCCAGCAGCCAAGACTGGTGGGGGCCCCAGCATTTT. Translating gives CASSQDWWGPQHF.